These T cell receptor beta chains were read from a single sample in a study of blood T cell repertoires in COVID-19. Assay: immunoSEQ multiplex PCR; the TCRdb copy retains only in-frame clones and omits some. The table records 250,000 to 300,000 clones, around nine tenths of them present only once. The material sequenced was peripheral blood. These receptors were taken from a woman in her thirties with COVID-19, enrolled during active disease. Both conserved end residues are part of each CDR3. Each record gives: J gene, V gene, D gene, CDR3 DNA, CDR3 protein. The D gene is left open where the match is weak.

>TRBJ1-4|TRBV6-5|TRBD1
TGTGCCATCCGACAGGGAGGAGATGAAAAACTGTTTTTT
CAIRQGGDEKLFF
>TRBJ2-3|TRBV6-4|NA
TGTGCCAGCAGTGAAACGGGAACCCGCACAGATACGCAGTATTTT
CASSETGTRTDTQYF
>TRBJ2-7|TRBV9|TRBD2
TGTGCCAGCAGCGCGGGACTAGTCGGTAGCGAGCAGTACTTC
CASSAGLVGSEQYF
>TRBJ2-7|TRBV5-1|TRBD1
TGCGCCAGCAGCACTTGGACAGGCGGCACCTACGAGCAGTACTTC
CASSTWTGGTYEQYF
>TRBJ1-3|TRBV5-1|NA
TGCGCCAGCAGCCCGGCAAAAGGGGGTATCACTGGAAACACCATATATTTT
CASSPAKGGITGNTIYF
>TRBJ2-5|TRBV30|TRBD2
TGTGCCTGGAGCTTCGGACTAGCGGGAGCAGAGACCCAGTACTTC
CAWSFGLAGAETQYF
>TRBJ2-7|TRBV4-2|TRBD2
TGTGCCAGCAGCCAAGAGGCGGCGGGAGGTCCATTCGAGCAGTACTTC
CASSQEAAGGPFEQYF
>TRBJ2-7|TRBV12-3/TRBV12-4|NA
TGTGCCAGCAGTTCCTTCTACGAGCAGTACTTC
CASSSFYEQYF
>TRBJ2-2|TRBV3-1/TRBV3-2|NA
TGTGCCAGCAGCCAAGGAGGGGGTCGGAACACCGGGGAGCTGTTTTTT
CASSQGGGRNTGELFF
>TRBJ2-3|TRBV6-5|TRBD1
TGTGCCAGCAGCTGGACAGGGAGCAGCACAGATACGCAGTATTTT
CASSWTGSSTDTQYF
>TRBJ1-6|TRBV19|TRBD1
TGTGCCAGTAGTCCGGGGCGGCACAGGGGGCTTAATTCACCCCTCCACTTT
CASSPGRHRGLNSPLHF